This TCR beta chain appears in the sequencing data of a study of blood T cell repertoires in COVID-19. Study information: COVID-19 samples from acute and convalescent phases originated in the United States, Italy and Spain.

In the source study's methods: From reference gene primer amplification, estimates of nucleated cell counts were derived. Data came from immunoSEQ multiplex PCR; TCRdb stores just in-frame clones and leaves some out. V, J and clone size were drawn from that table, and D and trimming were deduced from the DNA. There are 250,000 to 350,000 clones in the sample; about 89% occur only once, and about 0.94% lies in the top ten. There are 15 residues in the CDR3. With V trimmed by 5 bases and J by 4 bases, 5 bases remained unmatched. The germline V gene encodes CDR1 SGHNT and CDR2 YENEEA. The source is a woman aged 40 to 50 who had recovered from COVID-19. This chain uses TRBV11-3 with TRBJ2-3; TRBD2 agrees at 11 bases. Sequencing was carried out using peripheral blood. CDR3 protein: CASSIVAGGADTQYF. The CDR3 nucleotides are TGTGCCAGCAGCATCGTAGCGGGAGGGGCAGATACGCAGTATTTT.